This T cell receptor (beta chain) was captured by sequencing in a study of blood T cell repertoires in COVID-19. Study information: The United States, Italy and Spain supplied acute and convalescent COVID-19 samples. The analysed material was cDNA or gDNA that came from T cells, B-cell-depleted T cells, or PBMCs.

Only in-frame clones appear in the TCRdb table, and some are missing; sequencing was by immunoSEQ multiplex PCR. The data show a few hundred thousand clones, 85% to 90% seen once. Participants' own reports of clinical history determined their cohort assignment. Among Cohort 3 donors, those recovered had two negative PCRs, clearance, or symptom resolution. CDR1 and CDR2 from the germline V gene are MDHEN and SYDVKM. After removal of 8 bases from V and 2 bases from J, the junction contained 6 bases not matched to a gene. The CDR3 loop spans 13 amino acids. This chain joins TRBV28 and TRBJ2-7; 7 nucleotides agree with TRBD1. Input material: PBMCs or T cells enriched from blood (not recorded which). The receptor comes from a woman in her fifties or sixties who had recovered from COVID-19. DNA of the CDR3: TGTGCCAGCCGGGACAGTCGTACCTACGAGCAGTACTTC. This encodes CASRDSRTYEQYF.